These 11 T cell receptor beta chains share one sample of origin, sequenced in a study of T cell changes during pregnancy in multiple sclerosis (dated by TCRdb to the late 2010s). Libraries were made using the immunoSEQ multiplex PCR assay. The immuneACCESS repertoire file appears here via TCRdb, limited to in-frame rearrangements. These files lack a portion of the clones; in checked studies, under half of the deficit traces to unresolved V genes, and the cause of the others is not known. The sample has some 96,000 clones on record, approximately 92% of them singletons. Together, the top ten hold less than 2% of the sample. Sequences were derived from peripheral blood, sampled after pregnancy. The source is a female donor with multiple sclerosis, enrolled in a pregnancy study.

In the case of this clone: The same CDR3 is also encoded by other DNA sequences in this sample. This chain connects TRBV15 to TRBJ1-5, with a possible D match to TRBD1 (5 bases). The CDR3 is 14 amino acids. Per germline, CDR1 LNHNV and CDR2 YYDKDF (reference sequence). Trimming left V 1 base short and J 4 bases short, with 8 bases between. CDR3 protein: CATSRVGGNQPQHF. The CDR3 nucleotides read TGTGCCACCAGCAGAGTGGGGGGAAATCAGCCCCAGCATTTT.

The chain employs TRBV9 and TRBJ1-1; maybe TRBD1 (5 bases). The CDR3 has 14 residues. CDR1 is SGDLS and CDR2 is YYNGEE in the germline V gene. Trimming removed 2 bases at V and 4 bases at J, with 12 bases between. CDR3 region: CASSVGRVGTEAFF. The CDR3 DNA reads as TGTGCCAGCAGCGTCGGCAGGGTCGGCACTGAAGCTTTCTTT.

The genes are TRBV5-1 and TRBJ2-2; the match to TRBD2 covers 14 bases. V was clipped by 3 bases and J by 7 bases; unmatched bases: 2. Per germline, CDR1 SGHRS and CDR2 YFSETQ. This CDR3 region has 15 residues. This CDR3 is CASSSGLAGGGELFF. The CDR3 nucleotides are TGCGCCAGCAGCTCCGGACTAGCGGGAGGCGGGGAGCTGTTTTTT.

This clone showed up just once. The chain has TRBV11-2 and TRBJ2-7, with 8 nucleotides matching TRBD1. The CDR3 consists of 15 residues. Germline CDR1 is SGHAT and CDR2 is FQNNGV. V trimming: 5 bases; J trimming: 0 bases; junction bases outside the gene matches: 6. The CDR3 nucleotides are TGTGCCAGCAGCCCTCGGACAGGGATCTCCTACGAGCAGTACTTC. As protein: CASSPRTGISYEQYF.

Only one count was recorded for this clone. The V gene is TRBV6-1, the J gene TRBJ2-3; D possibly corresponds to TRBD2 (6 bases). V was cut by 8 bases and J by 2 bases, with 14 bases left in between. The CDR3 sequence is 14 residues long. Germline CDR1 reads MNHNS; CDR2 reads SASEGT. The CDR3 DNA reads TGTGCCAGCGGGAGGAGGGAGTTCACAGATACGCAGTATTTT. Protein sequence: CASGRREFTDTQYF.

CDR3 sequence reads: CASSVGTSGTYNEQFF. DNA for the CDR3: TGTGCCAGCAGCGTAGGGACTAGCGGGACTTACAATGAGCAGTTCTTC. The chain carries TRBV9 and TRBJ2-1; 12 nucleotides match TRBD2. There are 16 residues in the CDR3. Losses at the gene ends were 0 bases for V and 4 bases for J; bases not matched to a gene: 2. Germline V gene sequence: CDR1 SGDLS, CDR2 YYNGEE.

This rearrangement joins TRBV30 to TRBJ1-6; TRBD1 matches 9 bases. The germline gives CDR1 GTSNPN, CDR2 SVGIG (reference sequence). This CDR3 spans 13 amino acids. The ends lost 4 bases at V and 8 bases at J; junction bases unmatched: 3. DNA of the CDR3: TGTGCCTGGAAGGGACAGGGAGATTCACCCCTCCACTTT. Its protein product is CAWKGQGDSPLHF.

This sequence joins TRBV4-3 and TRBJ1-6, with a weak D call TRBD1 (6 bases). V lost 1 base to trimming and J lost 7 bases, with 8 bases between them. The CDR3 runs 14 residues. Germline-derived CDR1 and CDR2 are LGHNA and YSLEER. The CDR3 here is CASSQAGTNSPLHF. Written as DNA, the CDR3 is TGCGCCAGCAGCCAAGCCGGGACAAATTCACCCCTCCACTTT.

This clone turned up a few times. V and J are TRBV27 and TRBJ1-2, with D possibly matching TRBD1 (6 bases). The CDR3 consists of 13 residues. With 5 bases removed from V and 7 bases from J, the gap between germline ends came to 14 bases. Germline V CDR1 and CDR2: MNHEY, SMNVEV (reference sequence). The CDR3 coding sequence is TGTGCCAGCAGTACCAGGGGTCTTTCTGGCTACACCTTC. It is translated as CASSTRGLSGYTF.

The chain links TRBV7-6 to TRBJ2-5; the match to TRBD1 covers 9 bases. With 5 bases clipped from V and 3 bases from J, the junction kept 7 bases outside the gene matches. The CDR3 contains 15 residues. Germline V gene data show CDR1 as SGHVS and CDR2 as FNYEAQ. The chain's CDR3 is CASSLQGAFEETQYF. The CDR3 DNA is TGTGCCAGCAGCCTACAGGGGGCGTTTGAAGAGACCCAGTACTTC.

This clone was observed a single time. The V call is TRBV2, the J call TRBJ1-2, with D maybe TRBD1 (5 bases). Deletions cut 7 bases from V and 0 bases from J, with 12 bases between. The CDR3 length is 14 residues. Germline CDR1 reads SNHLY; CDR2 reads FYNNEI. The CDR3: CASKEQGANYGYTF. The CDR3 region has the DNA TGTGCCAGCAAGGAACAAGGGGCTAACTATGGCTACACCTTC.